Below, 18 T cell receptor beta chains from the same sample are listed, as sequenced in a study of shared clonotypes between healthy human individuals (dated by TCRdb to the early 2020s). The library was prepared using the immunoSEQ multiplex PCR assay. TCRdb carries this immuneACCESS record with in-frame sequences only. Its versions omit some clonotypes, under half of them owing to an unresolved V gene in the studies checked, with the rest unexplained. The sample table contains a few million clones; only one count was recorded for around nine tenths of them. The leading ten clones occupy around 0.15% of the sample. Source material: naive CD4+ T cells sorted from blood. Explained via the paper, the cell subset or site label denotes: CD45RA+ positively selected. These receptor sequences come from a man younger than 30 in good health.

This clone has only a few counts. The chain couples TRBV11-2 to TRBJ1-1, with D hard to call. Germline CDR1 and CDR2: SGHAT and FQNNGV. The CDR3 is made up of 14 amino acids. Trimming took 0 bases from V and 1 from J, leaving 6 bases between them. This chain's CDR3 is CASSLEFGNTEAFF. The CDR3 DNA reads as TGTGCCAGCAGCTTAGAATTTGGGAACACTGAAGCTTTCTTT.

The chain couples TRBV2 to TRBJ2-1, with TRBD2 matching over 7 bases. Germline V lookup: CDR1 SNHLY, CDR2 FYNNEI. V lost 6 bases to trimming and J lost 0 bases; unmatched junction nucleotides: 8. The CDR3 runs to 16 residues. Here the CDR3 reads CASRGLSFSSYNEQFF. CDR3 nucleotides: TGTGCCAGCAGGGGACTATCGTTTAGCTCCTACAATGAGCAGTTCTTC.

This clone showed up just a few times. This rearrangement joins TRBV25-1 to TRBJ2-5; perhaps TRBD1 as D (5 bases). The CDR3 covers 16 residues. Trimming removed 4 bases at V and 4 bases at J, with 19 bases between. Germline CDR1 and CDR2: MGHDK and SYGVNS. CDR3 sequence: CASSGYPGDRGETQYF. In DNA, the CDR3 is TGTGCCAGCAGTGGATATCCGGGCGACAGAGGAGAGACCCAGTACTTC.

Here the CDR3 reads CASSSGGQLYGYTF. CDR3 nucleotide sequence: TGTGCCAGCAGTTCAGGGGGACAGCTCTATGGCTACACCTTC. This chain uses TRBV28 with TRBJ1-2; 7 bases are a match to TRBD1. This CDR3 is 14 amino acids long. V was pared by 4 bases and J by 4 bases, with 6 bases of the junction left unmatched. Germline V gives CDR1 MDHEN, CDR2 SYDVKM.

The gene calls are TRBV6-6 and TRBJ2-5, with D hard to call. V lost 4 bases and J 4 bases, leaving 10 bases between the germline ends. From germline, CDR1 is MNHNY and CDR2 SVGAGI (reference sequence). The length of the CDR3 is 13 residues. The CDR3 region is CASSSRVGETQYF. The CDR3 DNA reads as TGTGCCAGCAGTTCCCGCGTTGGAGAGACCCAGTACTTC.

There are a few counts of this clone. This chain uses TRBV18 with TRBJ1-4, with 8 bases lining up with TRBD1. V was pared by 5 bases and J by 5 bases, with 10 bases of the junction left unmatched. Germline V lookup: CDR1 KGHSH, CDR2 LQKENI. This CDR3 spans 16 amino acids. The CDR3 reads CASSSQTGERNEKLFF. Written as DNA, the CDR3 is TGTGCCAGCTCATCCCAGACAGGGGAGAGAAATGAAAAACTGTTTTTT.

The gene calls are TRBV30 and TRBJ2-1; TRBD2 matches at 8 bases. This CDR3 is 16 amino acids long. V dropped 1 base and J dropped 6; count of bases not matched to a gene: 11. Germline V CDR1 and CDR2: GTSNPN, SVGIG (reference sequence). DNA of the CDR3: TGTGCCTGGAGTGACACTAGCGGAATTAACTTCAATGAGCAGTTCTTC. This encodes CAWSDTSGINFNEQFF.

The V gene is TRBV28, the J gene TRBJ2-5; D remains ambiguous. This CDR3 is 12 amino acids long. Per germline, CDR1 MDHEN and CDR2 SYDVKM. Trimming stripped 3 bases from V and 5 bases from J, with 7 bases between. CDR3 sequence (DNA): TGTGCCAGCAGTTTGGTGACGGAGACCCAGTACTTC. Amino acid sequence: CASSLVTETQYF.

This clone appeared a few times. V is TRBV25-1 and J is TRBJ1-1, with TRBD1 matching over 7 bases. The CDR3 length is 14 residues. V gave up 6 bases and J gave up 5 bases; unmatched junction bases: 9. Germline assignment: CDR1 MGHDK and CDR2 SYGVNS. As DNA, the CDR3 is TGTGCCAGCAGGGAACAGGGGAGGAGTACTGAAGCTTTCTTT. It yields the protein CASREQGRSTEAFF.

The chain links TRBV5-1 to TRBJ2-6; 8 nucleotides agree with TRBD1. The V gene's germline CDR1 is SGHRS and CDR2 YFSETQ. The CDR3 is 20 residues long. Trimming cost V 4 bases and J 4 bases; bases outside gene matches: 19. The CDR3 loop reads CASSLAGTGLSESGANVLTF. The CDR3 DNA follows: TGCGCCAGCAGCCTGGCCGGGACAGGACTATCCGAATCGGGGGCCAACGTCCTGACTTTC.

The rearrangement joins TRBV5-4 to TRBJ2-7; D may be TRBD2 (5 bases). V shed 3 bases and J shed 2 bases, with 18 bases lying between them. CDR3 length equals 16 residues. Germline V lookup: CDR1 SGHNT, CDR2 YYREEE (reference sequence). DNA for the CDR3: TGTGCCAGCAGCTCCCAGACCGGGATGCGACCCTACGAGCAGTACTTC. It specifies CASSSQTGMRPYEQYF.

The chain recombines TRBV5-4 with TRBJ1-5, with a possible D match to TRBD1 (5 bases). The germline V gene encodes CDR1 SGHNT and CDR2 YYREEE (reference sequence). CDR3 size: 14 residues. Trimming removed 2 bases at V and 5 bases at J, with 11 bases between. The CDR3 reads CASSFGGGDQPQHF. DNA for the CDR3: TGTGCCAGCAGCTTCGGGGGGGGAGATCAGCCCCAGCATTTT.

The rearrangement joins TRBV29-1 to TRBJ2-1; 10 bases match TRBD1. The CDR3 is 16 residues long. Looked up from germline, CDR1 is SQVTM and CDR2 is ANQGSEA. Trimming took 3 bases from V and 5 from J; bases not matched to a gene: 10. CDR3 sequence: CSVDVVGTGADNEQFF. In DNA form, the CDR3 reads TGCAGCGTTGACGTTGTGGGGACAGGGGCGGACAATGAGCAGTTCTTC.

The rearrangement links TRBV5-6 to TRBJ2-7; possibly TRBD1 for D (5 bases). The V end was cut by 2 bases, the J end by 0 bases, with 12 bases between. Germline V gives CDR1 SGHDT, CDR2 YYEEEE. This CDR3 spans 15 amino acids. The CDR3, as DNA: TGTGCCAGCAGCTTCTGGCGGACATTCTCCTACGAGCAGTACTTC. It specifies CASSFWRTFSYEQYF.

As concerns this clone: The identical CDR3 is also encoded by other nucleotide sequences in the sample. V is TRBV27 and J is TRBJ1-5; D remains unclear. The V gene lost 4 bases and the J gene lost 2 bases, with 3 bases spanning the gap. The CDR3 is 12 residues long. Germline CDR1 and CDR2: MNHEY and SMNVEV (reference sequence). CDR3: CASSSGNQPQHF. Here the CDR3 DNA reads TGTGCCAGCAGTTCCGGCAATCAGCCCCAGCATTTT.

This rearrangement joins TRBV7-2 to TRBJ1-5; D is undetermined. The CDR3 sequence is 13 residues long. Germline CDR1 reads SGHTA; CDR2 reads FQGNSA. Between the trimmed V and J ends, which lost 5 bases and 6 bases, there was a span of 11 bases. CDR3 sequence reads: CASSPHKGQPQHF. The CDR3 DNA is TGTGCCAGCAGCCCTCACAAGGGTCAGCCCCAGCATTTT. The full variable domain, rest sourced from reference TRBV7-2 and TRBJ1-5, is GAGVSQSPSNKVTEKGKDVELRCDPISGHTALYWYRQSLGQGLEFLIYFQGNSAPDKSGLPSDRFSAERTGGSVSTLTIQRTQQEDSAVYLCASSPHKGQPQHFGDGTRLSIL.

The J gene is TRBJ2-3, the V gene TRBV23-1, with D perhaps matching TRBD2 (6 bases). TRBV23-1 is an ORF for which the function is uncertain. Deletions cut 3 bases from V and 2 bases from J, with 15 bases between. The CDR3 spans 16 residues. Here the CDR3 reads CASSHPSEVFTDTQYF. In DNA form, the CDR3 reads TGCGCCAGCAGTCACCCTAGCGAGGTTTTCACAGATACGCAGTATTTT.

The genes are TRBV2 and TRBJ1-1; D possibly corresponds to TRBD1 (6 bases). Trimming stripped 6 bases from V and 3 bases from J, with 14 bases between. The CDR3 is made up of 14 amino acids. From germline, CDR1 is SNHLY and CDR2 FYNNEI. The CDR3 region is CASSQRGGDTEAFF. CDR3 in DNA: TGTGCCAGCAGCCAAAGAGGGGGGGACACTGAAGCTTTCTTT.